The sequence of this T cell receptor beta chain was determined in a study of T-cell reconstitution after alpha-beta-depleted transplantation in children. Unique molecular identifiers were incorporated when the TCRbeta library was constructed. From the PCR reads, TCRdb called clonotypes with MiXCR, one entry per CDR3 protein. The sample shows 450,000 to 550,000 distinct CDR3 sequences, approximately 10% of them seen only once. The CDR3 runs to 12 residues. Germline CDR1 reads SQVTM; CDR2 reads ANQGSEA. The V and J ends lost 4 bases and 2 bases respectively, with 8 bases between them. This sample comprised PBMCs, mostly from graft donor cells, obtained 180 days after TCRalphabeta/CD19-depleted stem cell transplant. The chain couples TRBV29-1 to TRBJ1-2, with D unclear. The receptor was derived from a female patient aged 2-9 years who had a stem cell transplant for aplastic anemia, so the T cells may come from the graft donor. In DNA form, the CDR3 reads TGCAGCGTTGTGCGAAGGAACTATGGCTACACCTTC. Protein product: CSVVRRNYGYTF.